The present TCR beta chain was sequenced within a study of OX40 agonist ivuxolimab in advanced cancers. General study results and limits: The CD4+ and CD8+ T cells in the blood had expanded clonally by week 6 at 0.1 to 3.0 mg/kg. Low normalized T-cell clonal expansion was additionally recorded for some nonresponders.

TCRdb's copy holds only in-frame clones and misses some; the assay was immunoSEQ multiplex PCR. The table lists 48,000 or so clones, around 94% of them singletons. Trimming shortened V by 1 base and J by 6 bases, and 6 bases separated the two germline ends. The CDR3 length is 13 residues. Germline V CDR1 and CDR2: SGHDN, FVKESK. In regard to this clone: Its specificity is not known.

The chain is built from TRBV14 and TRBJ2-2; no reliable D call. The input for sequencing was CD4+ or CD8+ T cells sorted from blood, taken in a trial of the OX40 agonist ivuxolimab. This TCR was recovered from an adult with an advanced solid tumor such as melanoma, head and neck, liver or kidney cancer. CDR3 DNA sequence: TGTGCCAGCAGCCAAGTATCAGCCGGGGAGCTGTTTTTT. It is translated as CASSQVSAGELFF. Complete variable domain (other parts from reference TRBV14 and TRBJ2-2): EAGVTQFPSHSVIEKGQTVTLRCDPISGHDNLYWYRRVMGKEIKFLLHFVKESKQDESGMPNNRFLAERTGGTYSTLKVQPAELEDSGVYFCASSQVSAGELFFGEGSRLTVL.